Below, one TCR beta chain is given with its context. This sample is part of a study of cytomegalovirus exposure and HLA in healthy donors. Study details: A previous analysis identified about 110 million unique TCR beta sequences derived from about 180 million T cells.

Use of 60 Vbeta and 13 Jbeta primers characterized the PCR. Sequenced by immunoSEQ multiplex PCR; TCRdb stores in-frame clones only, minus some. The sample yields some 150,000 clones, over 75% seen once. The trim removed 1 base at V and 6 bases at J, leaving 5 bases unmatched. The CDR3 sequence is 14 residues long. Looked up from germline, CDR1 is MDHEN and CDR2 is SYDVKM. This sequence originates from a female donor in good health and CMV-seronegative. Sequencing was done on a sample of PBMCs. This chain uses TRBV28 with TRBJ1-1; 7 bases match TRBD1. The CDR3 loop reads CASSLLQGWAEAFF. The CDR3 nucleotides are TGTGCCAGCAGTTTATTACAGGGGTGGGCTGAAGCTTTCTTT.